This T cell receptor beta chain was recovered during a study of blood T cell repertoires in COVID-19. Sequencing used immunoSEQ multiplex PCR; TCRdb keeps in-frame clones, though not all of them. The table has hundreds of thousands of clones, 80% to 90% seen once. The J segment lost 4 bases and the V segment lost 1 base, leaving 5 bases of the junction unmatched. The CDR3 spans 16 residues. The germline CDR1 and CDR2 sequences are LGHNA and YNFKEQ. Sequenced material: peripheral blood. The gene calls are TRBV4-2 and TRBJ2-5; TRBD2 matches 11 bases. The origin of this receptor is a woman in her twenties or thirties with active or convalescent COVID-19. CDR3 coding DNA: TGTGCCAGCAGCCAAGCTGAACTAGCGGGAGTAGAGACCCAGTACTTC. As protein: CASSQAELAGVETQYF.